Below, one T cell receptor beta chain is given with its context. Its antigen is unidentified. The naive gate required viable CD3+CD4+ or CD3+CD8+ cells with CCR7+CD45RA+CD45RO-CD95-CD27+CD28+ phenotype. The sample belongs to a study of T cells after posttransplantation cyclophosphamide. General observations from the study: Later post-transplant blood repertoires were often dominated by donor CD8+ memory clones.

This CDR3 is built from 16 residues. Per the germline V gene, CDR1 is SGHNT and CDR2 is YYREEE (reference sequence). Between the trimmed V and J ends, which lost 4 bases and 6 bases, there was a span of 23 bases. The method was immunoSEQ multiplex PCR; TCRdb's version includes in-frame clones alone and lacks a portion of them. The sample records under 40,000 clones, 90% to 95% being singletons. The clonotype comes from a man aged 25 to 45 in good health and a related stem cell transplant donor. Material for sequencing was naive CD4+ T cells sorted from blood. The V and J genes are TRBV5-4 and TRBJ2-7, with D maybe TRBD1 (6 bases). This CDR3 reads CASSIYRAFNSGEQYF. The CDR3 DNA sequence: TGTGCCAGCAGCATATACAGGGCCTTTAACTCCGGCGAGCAGTACTTC. The full variable domain, in which reference TRBV5-4 and TRBJ2-7 provide the parts outside the CDR3, is ETGVTQSPTHLIKTRGQQVTLRCSSQSGHNTVSWYQQALGQGPQFIFQYYREEENGRGNFPPRFSGLQFPNYSSELNVNALELDDSALYLCASSIYRAFNSGEQYFGPGTRLTVT.